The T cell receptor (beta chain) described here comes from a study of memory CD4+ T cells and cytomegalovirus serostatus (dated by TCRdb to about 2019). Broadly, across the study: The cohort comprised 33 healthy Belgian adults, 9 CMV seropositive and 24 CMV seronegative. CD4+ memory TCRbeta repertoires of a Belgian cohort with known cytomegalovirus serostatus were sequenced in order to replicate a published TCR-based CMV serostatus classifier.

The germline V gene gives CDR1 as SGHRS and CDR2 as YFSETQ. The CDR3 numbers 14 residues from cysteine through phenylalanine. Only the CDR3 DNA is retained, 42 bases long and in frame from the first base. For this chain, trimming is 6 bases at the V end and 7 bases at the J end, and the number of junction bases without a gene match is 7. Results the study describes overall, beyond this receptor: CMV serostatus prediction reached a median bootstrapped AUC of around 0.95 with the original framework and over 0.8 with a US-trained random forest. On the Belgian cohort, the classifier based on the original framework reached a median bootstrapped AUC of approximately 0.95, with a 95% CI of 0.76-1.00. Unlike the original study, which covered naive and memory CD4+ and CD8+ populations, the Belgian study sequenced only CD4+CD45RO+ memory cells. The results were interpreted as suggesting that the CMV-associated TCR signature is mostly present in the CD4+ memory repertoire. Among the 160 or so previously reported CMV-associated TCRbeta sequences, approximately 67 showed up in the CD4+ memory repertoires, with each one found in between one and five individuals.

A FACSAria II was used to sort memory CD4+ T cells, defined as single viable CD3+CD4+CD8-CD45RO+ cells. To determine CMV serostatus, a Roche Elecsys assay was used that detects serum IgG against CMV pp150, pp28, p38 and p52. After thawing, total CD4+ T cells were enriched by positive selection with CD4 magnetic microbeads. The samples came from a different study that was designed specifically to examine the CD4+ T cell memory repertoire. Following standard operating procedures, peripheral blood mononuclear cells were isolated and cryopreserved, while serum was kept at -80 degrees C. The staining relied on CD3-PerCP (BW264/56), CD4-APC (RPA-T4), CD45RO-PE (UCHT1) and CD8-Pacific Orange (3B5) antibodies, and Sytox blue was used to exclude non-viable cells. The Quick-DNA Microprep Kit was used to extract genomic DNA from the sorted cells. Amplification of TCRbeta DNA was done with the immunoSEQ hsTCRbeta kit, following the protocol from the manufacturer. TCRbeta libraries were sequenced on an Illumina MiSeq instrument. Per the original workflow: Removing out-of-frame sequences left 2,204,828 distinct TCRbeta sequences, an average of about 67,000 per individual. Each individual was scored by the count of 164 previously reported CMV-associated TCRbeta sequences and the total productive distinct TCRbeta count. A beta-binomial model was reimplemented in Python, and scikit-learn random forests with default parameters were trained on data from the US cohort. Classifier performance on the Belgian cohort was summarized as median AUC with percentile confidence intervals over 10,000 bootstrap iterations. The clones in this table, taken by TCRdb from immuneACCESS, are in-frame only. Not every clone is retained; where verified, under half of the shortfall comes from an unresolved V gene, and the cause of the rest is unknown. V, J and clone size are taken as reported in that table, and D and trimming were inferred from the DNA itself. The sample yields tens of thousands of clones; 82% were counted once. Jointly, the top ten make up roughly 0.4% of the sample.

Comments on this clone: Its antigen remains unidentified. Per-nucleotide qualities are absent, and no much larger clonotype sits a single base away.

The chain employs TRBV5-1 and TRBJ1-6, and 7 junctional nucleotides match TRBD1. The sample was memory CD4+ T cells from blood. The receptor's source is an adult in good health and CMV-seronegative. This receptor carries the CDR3 CASMEAGGNSPLHF. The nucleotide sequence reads TGCGCCAGCATGGAGGCAGGGGGGAATTCACCCCTCCACTTT.